This T cell receptor beta chain appears in the sequencing data of a study of cytomegalovirus exposure and HLA in healthy donors. This clone has more than one count but fewer than ten. Its cognate antigen is unknown. Notes on the study in general: Testing in vitro showed three CMV-associated chains specific for CMV antigens.

PCR was performed using 60 Vbeta and 13 Jbeta primers. TCRdb keeps only in-frame clones here, not all; method: immunoSEQ multiplex PCR. The sample contains 120,000 or so clones, 81% of which appear only once. The sample comprised PBMCs. This receptor was obtained from a man between 18 and 29 years old in good health and CMV-seropositive.

In DNA form, the CDR3 reads TGTGCCAGCAGCCAGACAGGGTTATTCCACGAGCAGTACTTC. Translated: CASSQTGLFHEQYF. The chain combines TRBV5-5 with TRBJ2-7, with 7 bases lining up with TRBD1. Germline V gives CDR1 SGHKS, CDR2 YYEKEE (reference sequence). This CDR3 is built from 14 residues. V gave up 4 bases and J gave up 5 bases; unmatched junction bases: 9.